One sample yielded the 15 T cell receptor beta chains listed below, sequenced in a study of molecular identifiers for immune sequencing clone quantification. TCRdb used MiXCR to reprocess the PCR reads, holding one entry per CDR3 protein. The sample records around 320,000 distinct CDR3 sequences, 24% being singletons. The sample consisted of naive CD8+ T cells from blood, with Jurkat cell RNA spiked in. Subset: FACS-sorted CD8+CD4-CCR7+CD45RA+ naive T cells. The source is a human donor in good health. Some libraries in this study had Jurkat cell RNA spiked in.

This clonotype was recorded a few times. This chain links TRBV4-1 with TRBJ1-4; no clear D gene. Trimming pared 0 bases from V and 5 bases from J, leaving 16 bases between. Germline V gene sequence: CDR1 MGHRA, CDR2 YSYEKL. CDR3 size: 17 residues. CDR3 loop: CASSQDLRVPLNEKLFF. The CDR3 DNA follows: TGCGCCAGCAGCCAAGATCTCCGAGTTCCGTTAAATGAAAAACTGTTTTTT.

This clonotype was detected many times. The chain recombines TRBV7-2 with TRBJ2-1; D unresolved. Germline V gives CDR1 SGHTA, CDR2 FQGNSA. CDR3 length: 12 amino acids. The ends were cut back, 4 bases at V and 8 bases at J, with 9 bases in the middle. DNA of the CDR3: TGTGCCAGCAGCTACGACATCGATGAGCAGTTCTTC. The encoded protein is CASSYDIDEQFF.

Concerning this clonotype itself: Since no conserved phenylalanine or tryptophan closes the CDR3, a read error is the likely cause. The rearrangement uses TRBV12-3 or TRBV12-4 and TRBJ2-3; TRBD2 agrees at 9 bases. This CDR3 has 15 amino acids. The V segment lost 3 bases and the J segment 4 bases; nucleotides outside the gene matches: 5. CDR3 DNA sequence: TGTGCCAGCAGTTTCGGCGGGGGGGCTTCAGATACGCAGTATCTT. As protein: CASSFGGGASDTQYL.

In DNA form, the CDR3 reads TGTGCCAGCGGACAGAGGGACAGGGTACCTGGAAACACCATATATTTT. Translating gives CASGQRDRVPGNTIYF. This sequence joins TRBV7-9 and TRBJ1-3, with TRBD1 matching over 9 bases. The ends lost 8 bases at V and 2 bases at J; junction bases unmatched: 10. Germline-derived CDR1 and CDR2 are SEHNR and FQNEAQ (reference sequence). The CDR3 is 16 amino acids.

There are many counts of this clonotype. The V and J genes are TRBV7-9 and TRBJ1-1, with TRBD1 as a possible D gene (6 bases). Germline V lookup: CDR1 SEHNR, CDR2 FQNEAQ (reference sequence). The CDR3 is made up of 13 amino acids. The germline V and J ends were trimmed by 0 bases and 8 bases, with 10 bases remaining between them. Written as DNA, the CDR3 is TGTGCCAGCAGCTTAGCGGGGGCACTAGAAGCTTTCTTT. The encoded protein is CASSLAGALEAFF.

The CDR3 loop reads CASSYVGLAGEDTQYF. DNA of the CDR3: TGTGCCAGCAGTTACGTGGGACTAGCGGGAGAAGATACGCAGTATTTT. The chain combines TRBV6-5 with TRBJ2-3, with 14 bases matching TRBD2. Losses at the gene ends were 2 bases for V and 5 bases for J; bases not matched to a gene: 3. The CDR3 has 16 amino acids. Per the germline V gene, CDR1 is MNHEY and CDR2 is SVGAGI.

The V call is TRBV6-5, the J call TRBJ1-2, with unresolved D. Germline CDR1 reads MNHEY; CDR2 reads SVGAGI. V shed 5 bases and J shed 4 bases, with 17 bases lying between them. This CDR3 is built from 15 residues. The CDR3, as DNA: TGTGCCAGCAGTACCTGGACCGAAACCTTCTATGGCTACACCTTC. Encoded protein: CASSTWTETFYGYTF.

This clonotype was detected a few times. The V call is TRBV24-1, the J call TRBJ2-3, with TRBD2 matching over 8 bases. The germline V gene encodes CDR1 KGHDR and CDR2 SFDVKD. The V and J ends lost 9 bases and 4 bases, in that order; junction bases with no gene match: 8. CDR3 length: 14 amino acids. CDR3 in DNA: TGTGCCACCGGCGGAGGGACTAGGGCAGATACGCAGTATTTT. Translation gives CATGGGTRADTQYF.

This clonotype has ten or more counts. The V gene is TRBV7-9, the J gene TRBJ1-1, with no clear D. V lost 5 bases to trimming and J lost 11 bases, with 12 bases between them. The germline gives CDR1 SEHNR, CDR2 FQNEAQ (reference sequence). The CDR3 sequence is 11 residues long. The CDR3 loop is CASSTHGDAFF. Written as DNA, the CDR3 is TGTGCCAGCAGCACACACGGCGATGCTTTCTTT.

Points on this clonotype: A clone one base away is much larger, so this may be a read error. The missing conserved phenylalanine or tryptophan at the end of this CDR3 makes a read error likely. The gene calls are TRBV19 and TRBJ2-7; D remains ambiguous. The germline V gene encodes CDR1 LNHDA and CDR2 SQIVND (reference sequence). CDR3 length: 15 amino acids. V lost 4 bases to trimming and J lost 0 bases, with 13 bases between them. DNA for the CDR3: TGTGCCAGTAGTAAAGGGTCGACGAGCTCCTACGAGCAGTACTCC. Its protein is CASSKGSTSSYEQYS.

On this clonotype itself: The conserved final phenylalanine or tryptophan is absent from the CDR3, which likely points to a read error. V and J are TRBV11-2 and TRBJ2-7, with D unresolved. The CDR3 length is 16 residues. V was pared by 0 bases and J by 1 base, with 13 bases between. Germline CDR1 and CDR2: SGHAT and FQNNGV. The CDR3 here is CASSLEFRSDSYEQYL. CDR3 coding DNA: TGTGCCAGCAGCTTAGAGTTTCGCTCCGATTCCTACGAGCAGTACCTC.

About this clonotype: The CDR3 carries no conserved terminal phenylalanine or tryptophan, so it likely arises from a read error. J is TRBJ2-5 and V is TRBV12-3 or TRBV12-4, with 8 positions matching TRBD2. Trimming cost V 6 bases and J 6 bases; bases outside gene matches: 15. The CDR3 length is 16 residues. CDR3 nucleotide sequence: TGTGCCAGCAGCCTGTATCCGGGACTAGGGGATCAGACCCAGTACCTC. It translates to CASSLYPGLGDQTQYL.

This clonotype was recorded at least ten times. The J gene is TRBJ2-3, the V gene TRBV5-6; maybe TRBD2 (6 bases). CDR1 is SGHDT, CDR2 YYEEEE, per germline. The CDR3 is 15 residues long. Deletions cut 1 base from V and 2 bases from J, with 11 bases between. This chain's CDR3 is CASSLWADYTDTQYF. CDR3 nucleotides: TGTGCCAGCAGCTTGTGGGCGGACTACACAGATACGCAGTATTTT. Filled out from reference TRBV5-6 and TRBJ2-3, the complete variable domain reads DAGVTQSPTHLIKTRGQQVTLRCSPKSGHDTVSWYQQALGQGPQFIFQYYEEEERQRGNFPDRFSGHQFPNYSSELNVNALLLGDSALYLCASSLWADYTDTQYFGPGTRLTVL.

The table lists this clonotype with many counts. The rearrangement uses TRBV4-3 and TRBJ1-1; possibly TRBD1 for D (6 bases). CDR1 is LGHNA and CDR2 is YSLEER in the germline V gene. CDR3 size: 18 residues. V gave up 0 bases and J gave up 0 bases, with 17 bases separating them. As DNA, the CDR3 is TGCGCCAGCAGCCAAGATAGGCAGTCGGGGGCTATGAACACTGAAGCTTTCTTT. Translated, it gives CASSQDRQSGAMNTEAFF.

This clonotype occurred a few times. The chain couples TRBV19 to TRBJ2-5, with TRBD1 identical over 7 bases. CDR1 and CDR2 from the germline V gene are LNHDA and SQIVND (reference sequence). The CDR3 has 15 residues. Trimming cost V 6 bases and J 4 bases; bases outside gene matches: 11. The CDR3 DNA follows: TGTGCCAGTAGCGGGACAGATTATACTATAGAGACCCAGTACTTC. Translating it yields CASSGTDYTIETQYF. Based on the CDR3 plus reference TRBV19 and TRBJ2-5, the full variable domain is DGGITQSPKYLFRKEGQNVTLSCEQNLNHDAMYWYRQDPGQGLRLIYYSQIVNDFQKGDIAEGYSVSREKKESFPLTVTSAQKNPTAFYLCASSGTDYTIETQYFGPGTRLLVL.